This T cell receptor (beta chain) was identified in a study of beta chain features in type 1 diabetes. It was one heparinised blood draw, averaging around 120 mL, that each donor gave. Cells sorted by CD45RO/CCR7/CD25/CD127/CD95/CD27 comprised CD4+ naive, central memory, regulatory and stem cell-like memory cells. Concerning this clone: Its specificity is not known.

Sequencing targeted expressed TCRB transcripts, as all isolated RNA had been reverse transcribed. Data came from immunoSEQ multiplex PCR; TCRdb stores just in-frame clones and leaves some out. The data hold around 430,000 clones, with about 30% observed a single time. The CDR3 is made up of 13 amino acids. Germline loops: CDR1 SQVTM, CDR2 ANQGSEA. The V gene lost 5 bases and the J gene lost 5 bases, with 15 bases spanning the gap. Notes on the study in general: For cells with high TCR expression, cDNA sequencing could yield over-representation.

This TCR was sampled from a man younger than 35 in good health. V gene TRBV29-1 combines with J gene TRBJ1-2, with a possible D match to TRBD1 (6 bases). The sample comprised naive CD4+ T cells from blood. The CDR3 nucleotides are TGCAGCGTTCTCCGGGGGGCTGGATATGGCTACACCTTC. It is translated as CSVLRGAGYGYTF.